The text below deals with one TCR beta chain. Its antigen remains unknown. This entry belongs to a study of cytomegalovirus exposure and HLA in healthy donors. The CDR3 is made up of 17 amino acids. V lost 0 bases and J 1 base, leaving 15 bases between the germline ends. The germline gives CDR1 MGHRA, CDR2 YSYEKL. Vbeta (60) and Jbeta (13) primers were used in the PCR. Sequencing used immunoSEQ multiplex PCR; TCRdb keeps in-frame clones, though not all of them. Seen here are around 230,000 clones, about 77% observed once, and the top ten hold 0.47%. Study-wide points: A later examination showed that TCR association rates differed by HLA locus, with DRB1 most and HLA-C fewest. In a later analysis, most CMV-associated TCR beta chains appeared HLA-restricted. The availability of immune exposure information extended only to CMV serostatus. A later analysis reportedly found fewer N-insertions in an Asian-associated ancestry cluster than the approximately 670-donor mean.

The receptor comes from a boy under 18 in good health and CMV-seronegative. This chain links TRBV4-1 with TRBJ1-2; D perhaps matches TRBD1 (5 bases). The sample consisted of PBMCs. CDR3 nucleotides: TGCGCCAGCAGCCAAGATCCGATATGGGGGGTTAACTATGGCTACACCTTC. Translation: CASSQDPIWGVNYGYTF.